A single sample gave rise to the 7 T cell receptor beta chains below, sequenced in a study of T cells in narcolepsy. Assay used: immunoSEQ multiplex PCR; TCRdb lists only in-frame clones, some missing. The sample has approximately 30,000 clones; around 80% are singletons. Sample: memory (CD45RA-) CD4+ T cells from blood. All receptors come from a human donor in good health.

The chain carries TRBV4-1 and TRBJ1-4, with 8 nucleotides matching TRBD1. This CDR3 spans 15 amino acids. Germline assignment: CDR1 MGHRA and CDR2 YSYEKL. J gave up 8 bases and V 5 bases, and 10 bases lay outside the gene matches. CDR3 sequence reads: CASSSPGRTGEKLFF. CDR3 sequence (DNA): TGCGCCAGCAGCTCCCCCGGGCGGACAGGGGAAAAACTGTTTTTT.

This chain connects TRBV6-5 to TRBJ2-7, with a tentative D call TRBD2 (6 bases). CDR3 size: 14 residues. Per germline, CDR1 MNHEY and CDR2 SVGAGI. Trimming left V 6 bases short and J 6 bases short, with 18 bases between. The CDR3 region has the DNA TGTGCCAGCAGCCCAACGGGGGTCGTAAGCGAGCAGTACTTC. As protein: CASSPTGVVSEQYF.

This sequence joins TRBV7-3 and TRBJ2-2; 15 positions match TRBD2. The CDR3 spans 20 residues. CDR1 is SGHTA and CDR2 is FQGTGA in the germline V gene. Trimming removed 4 bases from V and 3 bases from J; junction bases left unmatched: 12. DNA of the CDR3: TGTGCCAGCAGCTCTCACTCCGGGACTAGCGGGGGGTACTACACCGGGGAGCTGTTTTTT. Amino acids: CASSSHSGTSGGYYTGELFF.

The chain has TRBV5-6 and TRBJ2-7; 9 positions match TRBD1. Germline-derived CDR1 and CDR2 are SGHDT and YYEEEE. CDR3 size: 14 residues. V trimming: 3 bases; J trimming: 3 bases; junction bases outside the gene matches: 4. CDR3 amino acids: CASSSGQGGYEQYF. CDR3 DNA: TGTGCCAGCAGCTCGGGACAGGGAGGCTACGAGCAGTACTTC.

This rearrangement joins TRBV7-8 to TRBJ2-3; D remains unclear. CDR3 length: 13 amino acids. V was cut by 2 bases and J by 1 base, with 4 bases left in between. Germline V CDR1 and CDR2: SGHVS, FQNEAQ. The CDR3 region is CASSLLRTDTQYF. The CDR3 DNA reads as TGTGCCAGCAGCTTACTGCGCACAGATACGCAGTATTTT.

The chain employs TRBV27 and TRBJ2-6, with a tentative D call TRBD2 (5 bases). The CDR3 contains 14 residues. V was clipped by 7 bases and J by 2 bases, with 9 bases between them. Germline V lookup: CDR1 MNHEY, CDR2 SMNVEV (reference sequence). The CDR3 protein is CASKRVPGANVLTF. In DNA, the CDR3 is TGTGCCAGCAAGAGGGTACCTGGGGCCAACGTCCTGACTTTC.

The rearrangement joins TRBV29-1 to TRBJ2-7; 7 bases map to TRBD1. The CDR3 consists of 12 residues. Per germline, CDR1 SQVTM and CDR2 ANQGSEA. J lost 7 bases, V lost 3 bases, and 6 bases had no gene match. Here the CDR3 DNA reads TGCAGCGTTGAGGCAGGGGGAAGGGAGCAGTACTTC. It yields the protein CSVEAGGREQYF.